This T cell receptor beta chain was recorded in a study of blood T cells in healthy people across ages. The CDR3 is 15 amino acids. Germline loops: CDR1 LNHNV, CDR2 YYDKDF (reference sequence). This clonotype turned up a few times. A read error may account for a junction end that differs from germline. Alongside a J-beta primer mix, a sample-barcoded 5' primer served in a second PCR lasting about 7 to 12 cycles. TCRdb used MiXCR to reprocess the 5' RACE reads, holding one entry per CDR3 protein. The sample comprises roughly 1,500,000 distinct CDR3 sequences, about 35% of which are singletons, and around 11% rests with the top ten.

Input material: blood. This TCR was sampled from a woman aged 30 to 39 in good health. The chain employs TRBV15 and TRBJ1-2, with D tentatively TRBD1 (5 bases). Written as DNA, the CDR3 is TGTGCCACTAGCAGAGATCACGGGGCCAGCTATGGCTACACCTTC. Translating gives CATSRDHGASYGYTF.